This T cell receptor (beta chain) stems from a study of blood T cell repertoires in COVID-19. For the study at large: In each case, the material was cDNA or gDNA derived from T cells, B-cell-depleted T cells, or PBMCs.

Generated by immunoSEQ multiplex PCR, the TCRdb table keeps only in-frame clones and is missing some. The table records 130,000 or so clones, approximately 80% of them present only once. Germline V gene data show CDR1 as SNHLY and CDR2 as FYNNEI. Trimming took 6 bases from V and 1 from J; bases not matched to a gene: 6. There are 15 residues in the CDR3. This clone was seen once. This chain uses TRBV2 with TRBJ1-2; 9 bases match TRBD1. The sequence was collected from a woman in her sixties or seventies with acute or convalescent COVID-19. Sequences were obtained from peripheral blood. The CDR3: CASRKDRGFNYGYTF. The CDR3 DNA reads TGTGCCAGCAGAAAGGACAGGGGTTTTAACTATGGCTACACCTTC.